This TCR beta chain was observed in a study of cytomegalovirus exposure and HLA in healthy donors. Findings and caveats of the study: Most TCR sequences showed up rarely, but some public TCRs showed up in many donors.

Trimming cost V 6 bases and J 7 bases, with 15 bases left between them. CDR3 size: 13 residues. CDR1 is MDHEN, CDR2 SYDVKM, per germline. A remark on this clone: No antigen is known for it.

Generated by immunoSEQ multiplex PCR, the TCRdb table keeps only in-frame clones and is missing some. The sample shows about 110,000 clones, more than 70% of them seen only once. The sequenced material came from PBMCs. This chain connects TRBV28 to TRBJ1-1; a weak D match, TRBD1 (6 bases). This receptor was taken from a woman under 30 in good health and CMV-seronegative. The CDR3 bases are TGTGCCAGCAGCTCCACCGACAGGCTTGAAGCTTTCTTT. Protein: CASSSTDRLEAFF.